This T cell receptor (beta chain) originates from a study of T cells after yellow fever vaccination. Study results and limitations: A large majority of primary-vaccination clones showed up again after the booster (roughly 95% CD4, around 90% CD8).

Only a few counts were recorded for this clonotype. Its antigen is not known. After removal of 0 bases from V and 12 bases from J, the junction contained 5 bases not matched to a gene. CDR3 length: 13 amino acids. Germline loops: CDR1 LGHNA, CDR2 YSLEER. MiXCR, applied by TCRdb to the 5' RACE reads, yields one record per CDR3 protein. Of about 310,000 distinct CDR3 sequences detected, 3% to 4.5% appear once; the ten largest clones hold 20% to 25%. The input for sequencing was PBMCs, taken on the day of the yellow fever booster vaccination. This TCR was recovered from a man between 18 and 29 years old who received the YFV17D yellow fever vaccine. The chain joins TRBV4-3 to TRBJ2-1; 7 nucleotides agree with TRBD2. The DNA for the CDR3 is TGCGCCAGCAGCCAAGATCGGCTAGCGGTGCAGTTCTTC. It encodes CASSQDRLAVQFF.